This passage covers 25 T cell receptor beta chains from one sample sequenced in a study of cytomegalovirus exposure and HLA in healthy donors. 13 Jbeta primers and 60 Vbeta primers were used for the PCR. Here immunoSEQ multiplex PCR was the method, and the copy in TCRdb shows in-frame clones only, minus some. The sample shows about 90,000 clones, around 81% of them seen only once. The material sequenced was PBMCs. These receptors were collected from a man under 40 in good health and CMV-seronegative.

The chain uses TRBV6-1 and TRBJ2-5; maybe TRBD1 (6 bases). The CDR3 sequence is 14 residues long. The germline CDR1 and CDR2 sequences are MNHNS and SASEGT. Trimming left V 7 bases short and J 1 base short, with 13 bases between. CDR3 sequence (DNA): TGTGCCAGCAAAGTGAGGACAGTCCAAGAGACCCAGTACTTC. It encodes CASKVRTVQETQYF.

V gene TRBV29-1 combines with J gene TRBJ1-2; 10 nucleotides align to TRBD1. Germline V lookup: CDR1 SQVTM, CDR2 ANQGSEA. After removal of 4 bases from V and 6 bases from J, the junction contained 8 bases not matched to a gene. The CDR3 runs 14 residues. The CDR3, as DNA: TGCAGCGTTGCCGTGACAGGGGGCTTGGATGGCTACACCTTC. The encoded protein is CSVAVTGGLDGYTF.

This rearrangement joins TRBV11-2 to TRBJ1-1; D is unresolved. This CDR3 is built from 14 residues. CDR1 is SGHAT and CDR2 is FQNNGV in the germline V gene. Trimming took 2 bases from V and 5 from J, leaving 12 bases between them. As DNA, the CDR3 is TGTGCCAGCAGCTTAAGCCCCAGCGGGACTGAAGCTTTCTTT. It encodes CASSLSPSGTEAFF.

The chain links TRBV5-1 to TRBJ2-2; D is possibly TRBD1 (6 bases). Germline V gene data show CDR1 as SGHRS and CDR2 as YFSETQ. The CDR3 is 17 residues long. Trimming took 1 base from V and 1 from J, leaving 14 bases between them. This chain's CDR3 is CASSLNSGAGNTGELFF. Written as DNA, the CDR3 is TGCGCCAGCAGCTTGAATTCAGGGGCCGGGAACACCGGGGAGCTGTTTTTT.

This sequence joins TRBV4-1 and TRBJ1-1; TRBD1 might be the D (5 bases). The V gene lost 0 bases and the J gene lost 4 bases, with 12 bases spanning the gap. Germline assignment: CDR1 MGHRA and CDR2 YSYEKL. The CDR3 consists of 15 residues. The CDR3 bases are TGCGCCAGCAGCCAAGATGAGGGGAGGAGCACTGAAGCTTTCTTT. This sequence encodes CASSQDEGRSTEAFF.

The J gene is TRBJ2-1, the V gene TRBV6-1; possible D gene TRBD2, 5 bases. CDR1 and CDR2 from the germline V gene are MNHNS and SASEGT. The CDR3 totals 15 residues. The germline V and J ends were trimmed by 10 bases and 0 bases, with 16 bases remaining between them. The chain's CDR3 is CATAGRSGSYNEQFF. The CDR3 region has the DNA TGTGCCACCGCGGGCAGGAGCGGCTCCTACAATGAGCAGTTCTTC.

This rearrangement joins TRBV29-1 to TRBJ1-4, with a possible D match to TRBD1 (6 bases). Per the germline V gene, CDR1 is SQVTM and CDR2 is ANQGSEA. This CDR3 spans 14 amino acids. Trimming cost V 6 bases and J 0 bases, with 11 bases left between them. The CDR3 bases are TGCAGCGTAAAAGGGGGTTCAACTAATGAAAAACTGTTTTTT. Its translation is CSVKGGSTNEKLFF. The complete variable domain, with remaining parts taken from reference TRBV29-1 and TRBJ1-4, reads SAVISQKPSRDICQRGTSLTIQCQVDSQVTMMFWYRQQPGQSLTLIATANQGSEATYESGFVIDKFPISRPNLTFSTLTVSNMSPEDSSIYLCSVKGGSTNEKLFFGSGTQLSVL.

This CDR3 is CASSLPGRGADTQYF. The CDR3 DNA sequence: TGTGCCAGCAGCTTACCCGGCAGGGGAGCAGATACGCAGTATTTT. The rearrangement joins TRBV7-9 to TRBJ2-3; tentatively, D is TRBD1 (6 bases). The CDR3 sequence is 15 residues long. Trimming pared 2 bases from V and 4 bases from J, leaving 13 bases between. The germline V gene has CDR1 SEHNR and CDR2 FQNEAQ (reference sequence).

The chain is built from TRBV5-1 and TRBJ2-5, with D possibly matching TRBD2 (6 bases). The V and J ends lost 0 bases and 1 base respectively, with 10 bases between them. CDR3 length: 15 amino acids. Germline values: CDR1 SGHRS, CDR2 YFSETQ. The CDR3 bases are TGCGCCAGCAGCTTGGGGCGGGGAAGCCAAGAGACCCAGTACTTC. As protein: CASSLGRGSQETQYF.

The chain employs TRBV29-1 and TRBJ2-3; TRBD2 agrees at 12 bases. Germline CDR1 and CDR2: SQVTM and ANQGSEA. The CDR3 has 16 residues. V was pared by 0 bases and J by 0 bases, with 1 base of the junction left unmatched. The CDR3 region has the DNA TGCAGCGTTGAAGAAGGGACTAGCGGGAGCACAGATACGCAGTATTTT. Encoded protein: CSVEEGTSGSTDTQYF.

The CDR3 bases are TGTGCCAGCAGCGCCCGCTCTAGCGGGGGCTCCTACGAGCAGTACGTC. Translated: CASSARSSGGSYEQYV. J is TRBJ2-7 and V is TRBV9, with 10 bases lining up with TRBD2. V was clipped by 3 bases and J by 0 bases; unmatched bases: 6. Germline CDR1 is SGDLS and CDR2 is YYNGEE. This CDR3 region has 16 residues.

CDR3 coding DNA: TGTGCCAGCAGCTCAAAGGAAACAGTGCCGTATACGCAGTATTTT. It translates to CASSSKETVPYTQYF. The rearrangement joins TRBV5-4 to TRBJ2-3; D is uncertain. CDR1 SGHNT and CDR2 YYREEE come from the germline V gene (reference sequence). V was clipped by 3 bases and J by 7 bases, with 18 bases between them. This CDR3 spans 15 amino acids.

This clone was seen a handful of times. V gene TRBV6-1 combines with J gene TRBJ1-5; TRBD1 aligns across 7 bases. The ends lost 2 bases at V and 7 bases at J; junction bases unmatched: 8. The V gene's germline CDR1 is MNHNS and CDR2 SASEGT. The CDR3 runs to 15 residues. The CDR3 here is CASSEQTGVRQPQHF. CDR3 DNA: TGTGCCAGCAGTGAACAAACAGGGGTTCGACAGCCCCAGCATTTT.

The chain is built from TRBV9 and TRBJ2-2, with 11 bases identical to TRBD1. J lost 6 bases, V lost 3 bases, and 7 bases had no gene match. The CDR3 runs to 16 residues. The germline gives CDR1 SGDLS, CDR2 YYNGEE. The CDR3 spells CASSGRGQGAAGELFF. CDR3 bases: TGTGCCAGCAGCGGAAGAGGACAGGGGGCGGCCGGGGAGCTGTTTTTT.

The chain couples TRBV5-6 to TRBJ1-1; 8 nucleotides agree with TRBD1. Trimming cost V 2 bases and J 5 bases; bases outside gene matches: 8. Germline lookup yields CDR1 SGHDT and CDR2 YYEEEE. CDR3 length equals 15 residues. CDR3 DNA: TGTGCCAGCAGCTTCGACAGGGGCGGAGGGACTGAAGCTTTCTTT. Its translation: CASSFDRGGGTEAFF.

This chain links TRBV19 with TRBJ2-3; 11 bases map to TRBD1. The CDR3 length is 15 residues. Germline V CDR1 and CDR2: LNHDA, SQIVND (reference sequence). Trimming removed 4 bases from V and 5 bases from J; junction bases left unmatched: 5. The CDR3 DNA follows: TGTGCCAGTAGTACCCGGGACAGGGGGAGAGATACGCAGTATTTT. Translated, it gives CASSTRDRGRDTQYF.

V gene TRBV13 combines with J gene TRBJ2-3; TRBD2 matches 11 bases. Germline V gene sequence: CDR1 PRHDT, CDR2 FYEKMQ (reference sequence). The CDR3 loop spans 17 amino acids. V dropped 4 bases and J dropped 0; count of bases not matched to a gene: 6. The CDR3 DNA reads as TGTGCCAGCAGCTCTATGGGACTAGCGGAGAGCACAGATACGCAGTATTTT. This codes for CASSSMGLAESTDTQYF.

This clone turned up a few times. The chain has TRBV11-2 and TRBJ2-5; 7 bases fit TRBD2. The CDR3 totals 16 residues. Germline V gene lookup returns CDR1 SGHAT and CDR2 FQNNGV. Trimming cost V 5 bases and J 2 bases; bases outside gene matches: 11. The CDR3 spells CASSPGVAGAQETQYF. In nucleotides, the CDR3 is TGTGCCAGCAGCCCTGGTGTAGCGGGTGCTCAAGAGACCCAGTACTTC.

The chain uses TRBV27 and TRBJ2-1, with TRBD2 matching 10 bases. This CDR3 contains 15 residues. V trimming: 0 bases; J trimming: 9 bases; junction bases outside the gene matches: 5. The germline V gene has CDR1 MNHEY and CDR2 SMNVEV (reference sequence). The CDR3 is CASSLSLAGVAEQFF. DNA of the CDR3: TGTGCCAGCAGTTTATCTCTAGCGGGAGTTGCTGAGCAGTTCTTC.

Relative to its sample, this clone is medium-sized (0.01 to 0.1%). The chain couples TRBV6-5 to TRBJ2-3; no reliable D call. With 0 bases removed from V and 4 bases from J, the gap between germline ends came to 5 bases. Looked up from germline, CDR1 is MNHEY and CDR2 is SVGAGI. The CDR3 extends over 13 amino acids. The CDR3 DNA reads as TGTGCCAGCAGTTACTCTTCGGCAGATACGCAGTATTTT. This sequence encodes CASSYSSADTQYF.

The V call is TRBV5-1, the J call TRBJ1-4; possible D gene TRBD1, 6 bases. This CDR3 spans 15 amino acids. CDR1 and CDR2 (germline): SGHRS, YFSETQ. V lost 2 bases to trimming and J lost 5 bases, with 13 bases between them. CDR3 in amino acids: CASSLRTDSNEKLFF. The DNA for the CDR3 is TGCGCCAGCAGCTTAAGGACAGATTCCAATGAAAAACTGTTTTTT. The variable domain in full, with the rest retrieved from reference TRBV5-1 and TRBJ1-4, is KAGVTQTPRYLIKTRGQQVTLSCSPISGHRSVSWYQQTPGQGLQFLFEYFSETQRNKGNFPGRFSGRQFSNSRSEMNVSTLELGDSALYLCASSLRTDSNEKLFFGSGTQLSVL.

This sequence joins TRBV6-1 and TRBJ2-7, with D perhaps matching TRBD2 (6 bases). The V end was cut by 6 bases, the J end by 6 bases, with 15 bases between. In germline, CDR1 is MNHNS, CDR2 SASEGT. The CDR3 sequence is 13 residues long. This CDR3 reads CASRVEGLSEQYF. CDR3 sequence (DNA): TGTGCCAGCAGAGTCGAGGGACTTTCCGAGCAGTACTTC.

V gene TRBV27 combines with J gene TRBJ1-5, with 7 nucleotides matching TRBD1. Per the germline V gene, CDR1 is MNHEY and CDR2 is SMNVEV (reference sequence). The CDR3 extends over 14 amino acids. J was trimmed by 7 bases and V by 4 bases; bases with no gene match: 7. The CDR3 sequence is CASSSRTGGQPQHF. The CDR3 region has the DNA TGTGCCAGCAGTTCACGGACAGGCGGACAGCCCCAGCATTTT.

The V gene is TRBV5-4, the J gene TRBJ2-1, with 13 bases matching TRBD2. This CDR3 has 17 amino acids. V shed 5 bases and J 5 bases; nucleotides not matched to a gene: 10. The germline V gene has CDR1 SGHNT and CDR2 YYREEE (reference sequence). CDR3 sequence (DNA): TGTGCCAGCAGGGGTCCCGGGACTAGCGGGAAAAACAATGAGCAGTTCTTC. This codes for CASRGPGTSGKNNEQFF. The variable domain in full, with the rest retrieved from reference TRBV5-4 and TRBJ2-1, is ETGVTQSPTHLIKTRGQQVTLRCSSQSGHNTVSWYQQALGQGPQFIFQYYREEENGRGNFPPRFSGLQFPNYSSELNVNALELDDSALYLCASRGPGTSGKNNEQFFGPGTRLTVL.

V is TRBV7-8 and J is TRBJ2-7; maybe TRBD2 (5 bases). The CDR3 is made up of 13 amino acids. The germline V and J ends were trimmed by 5 bases and 2 bases, with 10 bases remaining between them. Germline CDR1 reads SGHVS; CDR2 reads FQNEAQ. The CDR3 loop reads CASSTRDTYEQYF. The CDR3 DNA reads TGTGCCAGCAGCACCCGGGATACCTACGAGCAGTACTTC.